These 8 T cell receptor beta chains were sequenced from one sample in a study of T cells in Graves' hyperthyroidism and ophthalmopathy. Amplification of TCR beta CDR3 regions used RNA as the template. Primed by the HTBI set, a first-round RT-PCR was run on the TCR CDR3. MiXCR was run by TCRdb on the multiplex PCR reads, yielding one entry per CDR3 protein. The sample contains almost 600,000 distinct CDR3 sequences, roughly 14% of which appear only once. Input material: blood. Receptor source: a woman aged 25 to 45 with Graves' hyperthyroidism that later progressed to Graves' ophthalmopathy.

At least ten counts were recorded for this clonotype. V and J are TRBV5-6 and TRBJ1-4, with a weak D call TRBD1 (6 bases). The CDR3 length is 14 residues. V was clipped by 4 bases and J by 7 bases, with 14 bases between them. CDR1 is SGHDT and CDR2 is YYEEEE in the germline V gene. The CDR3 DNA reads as TGTGCCAGCAGCCGAGGGGGGGGCGGTGAAAAACTGTTTTTT. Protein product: CASSRGGGGEKLFF.

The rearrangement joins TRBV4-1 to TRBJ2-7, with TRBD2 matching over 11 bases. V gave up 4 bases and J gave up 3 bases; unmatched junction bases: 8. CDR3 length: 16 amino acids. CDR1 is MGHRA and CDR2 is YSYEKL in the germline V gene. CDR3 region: CASSLTLGTSGYEQYF. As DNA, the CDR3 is TGCGCCAGCAGCCTCACACTCGGGACTAGCGGCTACGAGCAGTACTTC.

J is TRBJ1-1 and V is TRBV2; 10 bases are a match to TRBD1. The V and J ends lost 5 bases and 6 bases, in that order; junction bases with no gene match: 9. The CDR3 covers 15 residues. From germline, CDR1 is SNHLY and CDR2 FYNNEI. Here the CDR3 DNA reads TGTGCCAGCAGTACGGGACAGGGGAAGATCCCTGAAGCTTTCTTT. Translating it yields CASSTGQGKIPEAFF.

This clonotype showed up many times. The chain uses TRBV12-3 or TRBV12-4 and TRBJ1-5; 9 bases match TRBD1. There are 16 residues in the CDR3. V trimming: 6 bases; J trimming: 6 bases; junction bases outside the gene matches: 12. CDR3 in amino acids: CASSEGEGQGIQPQHF. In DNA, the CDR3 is TGTGCCAGCAGCGAAGGGGAGGGACAGGGAATTCAGCCCCAGCATTTT.

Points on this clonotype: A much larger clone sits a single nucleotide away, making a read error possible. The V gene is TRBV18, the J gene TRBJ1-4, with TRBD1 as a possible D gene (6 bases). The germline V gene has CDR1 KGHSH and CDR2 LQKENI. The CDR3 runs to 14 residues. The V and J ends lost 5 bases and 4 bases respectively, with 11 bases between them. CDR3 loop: CASSVQGNNEKLFF. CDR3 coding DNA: TGTGCCAGCTCAGTCCAGGGGAATAATGAAAAACTGTTTTTT.

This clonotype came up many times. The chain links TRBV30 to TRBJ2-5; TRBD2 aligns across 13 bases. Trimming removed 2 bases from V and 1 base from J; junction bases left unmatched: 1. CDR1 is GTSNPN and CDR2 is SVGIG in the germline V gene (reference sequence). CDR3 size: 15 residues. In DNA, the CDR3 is TGTGCCTGGAGTAGGACTAGCGGGAGCCAAGAGACCCAGTACTTC. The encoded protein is CAWSRTSGSQETQYF.

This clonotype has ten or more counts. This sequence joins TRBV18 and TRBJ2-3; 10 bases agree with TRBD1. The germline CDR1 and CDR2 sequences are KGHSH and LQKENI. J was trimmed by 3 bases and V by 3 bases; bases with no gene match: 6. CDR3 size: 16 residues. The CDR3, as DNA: TGTGCCAGCTCACCTGGGACAGGGGTGACGACAGATACGCAGTATTTT. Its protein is CASSPGTGVTTDTQYF.

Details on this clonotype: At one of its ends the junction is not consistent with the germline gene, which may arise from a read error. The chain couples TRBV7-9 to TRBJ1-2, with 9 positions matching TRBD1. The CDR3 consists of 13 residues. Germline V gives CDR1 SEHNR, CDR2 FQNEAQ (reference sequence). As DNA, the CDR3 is TGTGCCAGGAGCTCGGGACAGGGCTATGGCTACACCTTC. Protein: CARSSGQGYGYTF.